This T cell receptor (beta chain) was recovered during a study of T cell responses to AZD1222 COVID-19 vaccine. Germline V CDR1 and CDR2: SNHLY, FYNNEI. Unmatched junction bases numbered 10, after V lost 7 bases and J lost 3 bases. This CDR3 spans 16 amino acids. Findings of the study overall: Close to half of spike-specific TCRs reportedly recognize unmutated variant regions. Clonal diversity was possibly underestimated, and white British individuals and females predominated among donors. The study found Spike-specific TCR breadth and depth rose after two AZD1222 doses. Sampling that yielded the repertoires occurred only after the peak T cell response.

Assay: immunoSEQ multiplex PCR; the TCRdb copy retains only in-frame clones and omits some. The table records 80,000 or so clones, over 60% of them present only once. A single count supports this clone. Its matching antigen is unknown. This rearrangement joins TRBV2 to TRBJ2-3; TRBD2 matches at 10 bases. The specimen comprised peripheral blood, sampled 28 days after the second dose of the MenACWY control vaccine. The sequence came from an adult who received the MenACWY meningococcal vaccine as a control. CDR3 sequence reads: CASKIWASGGTDTQYF. CDR3 nucleotide sequence: TGTGCCAGCAAGATCTGGGCTAGCGGGGGAACAGATACGCAGTATTTT.